This entry lists 32 T cell receptor beta chains sequenced from one sample in a study of response to subunit inactivated influenza vaccine. Each CDR3 protein is one row after TCRdb ran MiXCR on the RT-PCR reads. The sample holds about 780,000 distinct CDR3 sequences; around a sixth are singletons and the top ten take roughly a tenth. Sequenced here: PBMCs from blood, sampled less than 6 days after vaccination. These receptors all come from a man aged 45-60 years who received an inactivated influenza vaccine.

This clonotype was observed at least ten times. This chain connects TRBV29-1 to TRBJ2-5; D unclear. The CDR3 is made up of 12 amino acids. Trimming removed 3 bases at V and 5 bases at J, with 10 bases between. Germline CDR1 reads SQVTM; CDR2 reads ANQGSEA. CDR3 amino acids: CSVEWGMETQYF. The CDR3 DNA sequence: TGCAGCGTTGAGTGGGGAATGGAGACCCAGTACTTC.

This clonotype has more than one count but fewer than ten. V and J are TRBV29-1 and TRBJ2-3; TRBD2 agrees at 10 bases. The germline gives CDR1 SQVTM, CDR2 ANQGSEA. Trimming at V came to 0 bases and at J to 2 bases, leaving 5 bases not matched to a gene. There are 16 residues in the CDR3. CDR3 nucleotides: TGCAGCGTTGAAGAAGTAGCGGGGGGTTCCACAGATACGCAGTATTTT. It encodes CSVEEVAGGSTDTQYF.

V gene TRBV7-9 combines with J gene TRBJ2-1; D is possibly TRBD2 (6 bases). The V gene's germline CDR1 is SEHNR and CDR2 FQNEAQ (reference sequence). The CDR3 covers 13 residues. The V end lost 1 base, the J end lost 13 bases, and 14 bases lay between the germline ends. CDR3 nucleotide sequence: TGTGCCAGCAGCTTAGAATGGGGGGATCATCAGTTCTTC. It specifies CASSLEWGDHQFF.

The V call is TRBV24-1, the J call TRBJ2-1; 7 nucleotides align to TRBD1. With 7 bases clipped from V and 4 bases from J, the junction kept 9 bases outside the gene matches. The CDR3 consists of 15 residues. CDR1 and CDR2 (germline): KGHDR, SFDVKD. Here the CDR3 DNA reads TGTGCCACCAGGGGATCCGGGACAGTTTACAATGAGCAGTTCTTC. This encodes CATRGSGTVYNEQFF.

There are a few counts of this clonotype. The rearrangement joins TRBV7-8 to TRBJ2-7, with TRBD1 identical over 7 bases. With V trimmed by 5 bases and J by 2 bases, 9 bases remained unmatched. Germline CDR1 reads SGHVS; CDR2 reads FQNEAQ. CDR3 size: 15 residues. The chain's CDR3 is CASSIPGQRPYEQYF. DNA of the CDR3: TGTGCCAGCAGCATACCGGGACAGCGACCCTACGAGCAGTACTTC.

This clonotype occurred a few times. The genes are TRBV6-2 or TRBV6-3 and TRBJ1-6; tentative D call: TRBD1 (6 bases). The CDR3 extends over 15 amino acids. V was pared by 4 bases and J by 10 bases, with 17 bases between. Germline loops: CDR1 MNHEY, CDR2 SVGEGT. The CDR3 DNA is TGTGCCAGCAGTTCGAGTAACAGGGTCATCTCACCCCTCCACTTT. It translates to CASSSSNRVISPLHF.

This clonotype was counted at least ten times. The chain has TRBV7-2 and TRBJ2-1, with a possible D match to TRBD2 (6 bases). V gave up 5 bases and J gave up 9 bases, with 17 bases separating them. Germline V gene data show CDR1 as SGHTA and CDR2 as FQGNSA. This CDR3 region has 14 residues. CDR3 coding DNA: TGTGCCAGCAGCCTATCCCGACTAGTTCGTGAGCAGTTCTTC. It codes for CASSLSRLVREQFF.

This clonotype was seen only a few times. The rearrangement joins TRBV4-3 to TRBJ1-5, with D unresolved. The CDR3 totals 15 residues. V gave up 5 bases and J gave up 2 bases, with 13 bases separating them. The germline CDR1 and CDR2 sequences are LGHNA and YSLEER. CDR3 sequence: CASSSRVGGNQPQHF. The CDR3 coding sequence is TGCGCCAGCAGCTCCAGAGTCGGAGGCAATCAGCCCCAGCATTTT.

The chain joins TRBV5-1 to TRBJ1-2, with 8 bases that match TRBD1. The germline gives CDR1 SGHRS, CDR2 YFSETQ. V lost 0 bases and J lost 7; bases outside the gene matches: 8. The CDR3 is 15 residues long. This CDR3 reads CASSLVPGGTSGYTF. The DNA of the CDR3 is TGCGCCAGCAGCTTGGTGCCAGGGGGCACCAGTGGCTACACCTTC.

In its sample, this clonotype was seen a few times. The V and J genes are TRBV5-1 and TRBJ2-2, with TRBD1 as a possible D gene (5 bases). The CDR3 runs 15 residues. V lost 5 bases and J 0 bases, leaving 11 bases between the germline ends. Per the germline V gene, CDR1 is SGHRS and CDR2 is YFSETQ. The chain's CDR3 is CASSNRLPNTGELFF. The CDR3 nucleotides are TGCGCCAGCAGTAACAGGCTCCCGAACACCGGGGAGCTGTTTTTT.

This clonotype was seen only a few times. The rearrangement links TRBV11-2 to TRBJ2-5; D is perhaps TRBD1 or TRBD2 (5 bases each). This CDR3 comprises 14 residues. Germline CDR1 and CDR2: SGHAT and FQNNGV. V lost 0 bases and J 7 bases, leaving 12 bases between the germline ends. The CDR3 region is CASSLEGRYGTQYF. Here the CDR3 DNA reads TGTGCCAGCAGCTTAGAGGGACGGTATGGGACCCAGTACTTC.

V gene TRBV4-3 combines with J gene TRBJ2-1, with 9 bases lining up with TRBD2. Germline V gives CDR1 LGHNA, CDR2 YSLEER. V trimming: 6 bases; J trimming: 10 bases; junction bases outside the gene matches: 10. The CDR3 contains 14 residues. CDR3 DNA: TGCGCCAGCAGGGGCGGGAGGGCCTTCGGGGAGCAGTTCTTC. The encoded protein is CASRGGRAFGEQFF.

At least ten counts were recorded for this clonotype. The chain combines TRBV4-1 with TRBJ1-1; 7 nucleotides align to TRBD1. Unmatched junction bases numbered 11, after V lost 7 bases and J lost 6 bases. This CDR3 is 14 amino acids long. CDR1 MGHRA and CDR2 YSYEKL come from the germline V gene. The CDR3 DNA reads TGCGCCAGCACCCGTACCGGACAGGACCCTGAAGCTTTCTTT. This gives the protein CASTRTGQDPEAFF.

This clonotype was counted only a few times. The chain recombines TRBV7-9 with TRBJ2-7; no clear D gene. V lost 3 bases and J 6 bases, leaving 12 bases between the germline ends. Germline-derived CDR1 and CDR2 are SEHNR and FQNEAQ (reference sequence). The CDR3 has 13 amino acids. Here the CDR3 DNA reads TGTGCCAGCAGCTTGTACGTGGGTAGCGAGCAGTACTTC. Translated, it gives CASSLYVGSEQYF.

The rearrangement joins TRBV4-3 to TRBJ2-3; tentative D call: TRBD1 (6 bases). Trimming removed 0 bases from V and 2 bases from J, with 24 bases in between. The CDR3 length is 20 residues. Germline CDR1 LGHNA, CDR2 YSLEER. The CDR3 DNA reads TGCGCCAGCAGCCAAGAACCCCCTCGACAGGCGTCTCTCTACACAGATACGCAGTATTTT. It translates to CASSQEPPRQASLYTDTQYF.

The chain links TRBV20-1 to TRBJ2-1; 9 positions agree with TRBD1. The CDR3 is 15 residues long. J gave up 8 bases and V 1 base, and 9 bases lay outside the gene matches. CDR1 and CDR2 (germline): DFQATT, SNEGSKA (reference sequence). The CDR3 bases are TGCAGTGCTAGAGTGGGACAGGGTCTTTGGGATGAGCAGTTCTTC. This encodes CSARVGQGLWDEQFF.

This clonotype showed up just a few times. This chain uses TRBV24-1 with TRBJ2-3; a possible D gene is TRBD1 (5 bases). CDR3 length: 15 residues. Looked up from germline, CDR1 is KGHDR and CDR2 is SFDVKD. With 3 bases removed from V and 2 bases from J, the gap between germline ends came to 11 bases. CDR3 nucleotide sequence: TGTGCCACCAGTGATCACCGGACAAACACAGATACGCAGTATTTT. Protein product: CATSDHRTNTDTQYF.

The chain employs TRBV12-3 or TRBV12-4 and TRBJ2-7; the D gene is possibly TRBD1 (5 bases). This CDR3 comprises 14 residues. V was pared by 3 bases and J by 2 bases, with 11 bases between. The CDR3 region is CASSFSDSPYEQYF. The CDR3 nucleotides are TGTGCCAGCAGTTTTTCCGACAGTCCCTACGAGCAGTACTTC.

In its sample, this clonotype was seen a few times. The chain carries TRBV27 and TRBJ2-7; 8 nucleotides align to TRBD1. V shed 6 bases, J shed 2 bases, and the junction held 9 bases outside the gene matches. The germline CDR1 and CDR2 sequences are MNHEY and SMNVEV (reference sequence). This CDR3 has 15 residues. CDR3 residues: CASRRQGRNTYEQYF. CDR3 bases: TGTGCCAGCAGACGACAGGGGCGAAACACCTACGAGCAGTACTTC.

The chain joins TRBV7-3 to TRBJ2-1; 10 positions match TRBD2. There are 15 residues in the CDR3. V lost 4 bases to trimming and J lost 2 bases; unmatched junction nucleotides: 2. Germline CDR1 SGHTA, CDR2 FQGTGA. The CDR3 region has the DNA TGTGCCAGCAGCTCAGCGGGAGGGGCCTACAATGAGCAGTTCTTC. This sequence encodes CASSSAGGAYNEQFF.

This clonotype was recorded many times. This chain connects TRBV20-1 to TRBJ2-7, with a possible D match to TRBD1 (7 bases). Germline V gives CDR1 DFQATT, CDR2 SNEGSKA (reference sequence). The V gene lost 5 bases and the J gene lost 4 bases, with 21 bases spanning the gap. The CDR3 is made up of 15 amino acids. The CDR3 spells CSAPGARTGGYEQYF. In nucleotides, the CDR3 is TGCAGTGCTCCGGGGGCCAGGACAGGAGGATACGAGCAGTACTTC.

This chain joins TRBV12-3 or TRBV12-4 and TRBJ2-2; 9 nucleotides align to TRBD1. V trimming: 3 bases; J trimming: 7 bases; junction bases outside the gene matches: 6. The CDR3 is 15 residues long. DNA for the CDR3: TGTGCCAGCAGTTTTTCGACAGGGGGAAGCGGGGAGCTGTTTTTT. The encoded protein is CASSFSTGGSGELFF.

CDR3 DNA sequence: TGTGCCAGCAGCTGGGGGGGGTTTGGAGCTAACTATGGCTACACCTTC. Its protein is CASSWGGFGANYGYTF. The chain carries TRBV5-6 and TRBJ1-2; perhaps TRBD1 as D (5 bases). CDR1 and CDR2 (germline): SGHDT, YYEEEE. The CDR3 totals 16 residues. Deletions cut 3 bases from V and 0 bases from J, with 15 bases between.

The rearrangement uses TRBV6-5 and TRBJ2-1; D may correspond to TRBD1 or TRBD2 (6 bases each). Per germline, CDR1 MNHEY and CDR2 SVGAGI. The CDR3 loop spans 14 amino acids. Between the trimmed V and J ends, which lost 2 bases and 7 bases, there was a span of 12 bases. CDR3: CASSYERGRNEQFF. CDR3 coding DNA: TGTGCCAGCAGTTACGAGAGGGGGAGGAATGAGCAGTTCTTC.

V is TRBV7-2 and J is TRBJ2-7, with D possibly matching TRBD1 (5 bases). V gave up 3 bases and J gave up 6 bases, with 18 bases separating them. Germline V gene data show CDR1 as SGHTA and CDR2 as FQGNSA. This CDR3 region has 15 residues. CDR3 DNA: TGTGCCAGCAGCTTCGACAGTACGAACTGGCGCGAGCAGTACTTC. This gives the protein CASSFDSTNWREQYF.

This rearrangement joins TRBV20-1 to TRBJ2-7, with 8 bases aligning to TRBD2. The CDR3 length is 15 residues. CDR1 and CDR2 from the germline V gene are DFQATT and SNEGSKA (reference sequence). The trim removed 6 bases at V and 6 bases at J, leaving 16 bases unmatched. The CDR3 coding sequence is TGCAGTGCCCATAAGGTTTCCCAAGCGGGGGTCGAGCAGTACTTC. Translating gives CSAHKVSQAGVEQYF.

The chain's CDR3 is CSARDLQLVNTEAFF. For the CDR3, the DNA is TGCAGTGCTAGAGACTTACAGTTAGTGAACACTGAAGCTTTCTTT. The gene calls are TRBV20-1 and TRBJ1-1; D unresolved. Trimming removed 0 bases at V and 0 bases at J, with 11 bases between. Germline CDR1 and CDR2: DFQATT and SNEGSKA (reference sequence). CDR3 size: 15 residues.

This clonotype was detected once. V gene TRBV10-3 combines with J gene TRBJ1-2, with D maybe TRBD1 (5 bases). V was shortened by 2 bases and J by 0 bases, with 7 bases between the two germline ends. Germline V gene sequence: CDR1 ENHRY, CDR2 SYGVKD. The length of the CDR3 is 14 residues. The CDR3 reads CAISEGASNYGYTF. As DNA, the CDR3 is TGTGCCATCAGTGAGGGGGCTTCTAACTATGGCTACACCTTC.

Remarks on this clonotype: One junction end disagrees with the germline gene, perhaps due to a read error. The chain carries TRBV5-1 and TRBJ2-5, with 8 bases matching TRBD1. This CDR3 region has 14 residues. Germline V gene data show CDR1 as SGHRS and CDR2 as YFSETQ. DNA for the CDR3: TGTGCCAGCAGTTTTACAGGGGGACAAGAGACCCAGTACTTC. Translated, it gives CASSFTGGQETQYF.

This clonotype was detected a few times. This chain uses TRBV15 with TRBJ1-5; the match to TRBD1 covers 8 bases. The CDR3 spans 16 residues. Germline CDR1 LNHNV, CDR2 YYDKDF (reference sequence). Germline trimming cut 3 bases from V and 7 bases from J; bases unmatched to any gene: 11. The DNA for the CDR3 is TGTGCCACCAGCAGGGAATCAGGGGGCTACGGGCAGCCCCAGCATTTT. This sequence encodes CATSRESGGYGQPQHF.

The rearrangement links TRBV20-1 to TRBJ2-7; D is unresolved. Trimming shortened V by 1 base and J by 2 bases, and 6 bases separated the two germline ends. CDR1 is DFQATT and CDR2 is SNEGSKA in the germline V gene (reference sequence). The CDR3 length is 12 residues. This chain's CDR3 is CSARVSAYEQYF. The CDR3 bases are TGCAGTGCTAGAGTGTCAGCCTACGAGCAGTACTTC.

The chain links TRBV7-3 to TRBJ2-1; TRBD2 matches 8 bases. The CDR3 extends over 13 amino acids. Germline V gene sequence: CDR1 SGHTA, CDR2 FQGTGA. V lost 2 bases and J lost 9; bases outside the gene matches: 3. CDR3 sequence: CASSLGTRGEQFF. The CDR3 region has the DNA TGTGCCAGCAGCTTAGGGACTAGAGGTGAGCAGTTCTTC.